What follows are 9 T cell receptor beta chains derived from one specimen sequenced in a study of T cell clusters in autoimmune cytopenias. TRB was amplified by touch-down multiplex PCR, primer pools A and B combined. TCRdb reprocessed the multiplex PCR reads and keeps a single row for each CDR3 protein, giving no DNA. Seen in this sample are under 9,500 distinct CDR3 sequences; the ten most common clones hold 5.5% to 6.5%. Each sample's input was approximately 0.25 ug genomic DNA, 35,000 to 40,000 genome equivalents. The sequenced sample consisted of peripheral blood. These receptor sequences come from a human donor with an autoimmune cytopenia or autoimmune hepatitis (not recorded which).

V and J are TRBV6-5 and TRBJ2-7; with no DNA, the TCRdb D assignment of TRBD1 cannot be verified. Germline V lookup: CDR1 MNHEY, CDR2 SVGAGI. This CDR3 region has 15 residues. CDR3 protein: CASSPEGQGAYEQYF.

The chain has TRBV12-3 or TRBV12-4 and TRBJ1-1; no DNA is available, so the TRBD1 call from TCRdb remains unchecked. This CDR3 has 13 amino acids. CDR3 residues: CASRPLTGSEAFF.

V usage is TRBV5-4 and J usage is TRBJ2-5; TCRdb indicates TRBD1, and absent DNA this call remains unverified. The CDR3 extends over 16 amino acids. Germline V gene lookup returns CDR1 SGHNT and CDR2 YYREEE (reference sequence). The CDR3 here is CASSRAEDRAQETQYF.

The chain carries TRBV7-9 and TRBJ1-2. In germline, CDR1 is SEHNR, CDR2 FQNEAQ (reference sequence). This CDR3 region has 13 residues. Here the CDR3 reads CASSLAVGFGYTF.

The chain links TRBV30 to TRBJ1-2; TCRdb gives TRBD1 as the D gene, but with no DNA this cannot be confirmed. The germline V gene has CDR1 GTSNPN and CDR2 SVGIG (reference sequence). The length of the CDR3 is 14 residues. The CDR3 loop is CAWSQIQGIGGYTF.

This chain joins TRBV5-1 and TRBJ2-1. The CDR3 covers 16 residues. Per the germline V gene, CDR1 is SGHRS and CDR2 is YFSETQ. The CDR3 sequence: CASSLGQGSGHNEQFF.

The CDR3 loop reads CASSPGHSGNTIYF. The chain combines TRBV18 with TRBJ1-3; TCRdb names TRBD1, which stays unverified in the absence of DNA. The CDR3 is 14 residues long. The germline CDR1 and CDR2 sequences are KGHSH and LQKENI.

Considering frequency, this clonotype is medium-sized. The rearrangement links TRBV19 to TRBJ1-4. This CDR3 is 18 amino acids long. Per germline, CDR1 LNHDA and CDR2 SQIVND (reference sequence). The CDR3 sequence is CASSIGVRSIARNEKLFF.

The chain is built from TRBV6-5 and TRBJ2-7; lacking DNA, the TRBD1 call made by TCRdb goes unchecked. This CDR3 contains 13 residues. Germline CDR1 and CDR2: MNHEY and SVGAGI. The CDR3 reads CASSKIQGHEQYF.